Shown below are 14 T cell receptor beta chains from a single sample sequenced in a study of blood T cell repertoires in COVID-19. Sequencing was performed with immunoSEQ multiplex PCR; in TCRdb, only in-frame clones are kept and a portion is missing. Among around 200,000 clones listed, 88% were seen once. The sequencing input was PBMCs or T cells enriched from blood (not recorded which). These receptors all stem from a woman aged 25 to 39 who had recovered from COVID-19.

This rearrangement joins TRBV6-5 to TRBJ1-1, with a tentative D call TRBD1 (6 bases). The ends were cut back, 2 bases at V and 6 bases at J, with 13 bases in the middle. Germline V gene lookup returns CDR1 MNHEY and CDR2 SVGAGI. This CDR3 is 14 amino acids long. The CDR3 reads CASSYTGFSAEAFF. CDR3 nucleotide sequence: TGTGCCAGCAGTTACACAGGGTTTTCGGCTGAAGCTTTCTTT.

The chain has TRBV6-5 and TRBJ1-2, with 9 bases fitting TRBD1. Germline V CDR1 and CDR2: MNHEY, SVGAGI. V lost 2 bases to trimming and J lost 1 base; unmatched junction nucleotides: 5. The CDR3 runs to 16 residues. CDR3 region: CASSYLGTGHNYGYTF. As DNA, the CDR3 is TGTGCCAGCAGTTACCTTGGGACAGGGCATAACTATGGCTACACCTTC.

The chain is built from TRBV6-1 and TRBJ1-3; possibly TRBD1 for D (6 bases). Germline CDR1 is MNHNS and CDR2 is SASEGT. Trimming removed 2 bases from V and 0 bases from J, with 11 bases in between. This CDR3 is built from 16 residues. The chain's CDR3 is CASSEYRTDSGNTIYF. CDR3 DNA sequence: TGTGCCAGCAGTGAATATCGGACAGACTCTGGAAACACCATATATTTT.

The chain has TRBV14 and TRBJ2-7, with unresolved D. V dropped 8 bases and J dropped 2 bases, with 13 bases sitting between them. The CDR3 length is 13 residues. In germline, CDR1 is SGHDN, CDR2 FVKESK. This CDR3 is CASSASRAYEQYF. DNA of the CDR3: TGTGCCAGCTCGGCTAGTCGGGCCTACGAGCAGTACTTC.

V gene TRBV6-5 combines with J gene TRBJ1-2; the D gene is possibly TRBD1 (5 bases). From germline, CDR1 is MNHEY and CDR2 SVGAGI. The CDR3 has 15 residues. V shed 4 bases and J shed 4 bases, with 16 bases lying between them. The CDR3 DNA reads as TGTGCCAGCAGTTTGGGGCCCTCCCCCGGCTATGGCTACACCTTC. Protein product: CASSLGPSPGYGYTF.

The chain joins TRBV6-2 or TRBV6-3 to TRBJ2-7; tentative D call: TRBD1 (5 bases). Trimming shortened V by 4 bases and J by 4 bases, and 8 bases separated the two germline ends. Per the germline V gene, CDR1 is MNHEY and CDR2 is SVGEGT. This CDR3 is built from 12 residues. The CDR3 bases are TGTGCCAGCAGTTCCCAGGGTTACGAGCAGTACTTC. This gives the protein CASSSQGYEQYF.

The CDR3: CASSANRDQPQHF. CDR3 bases: TGTGCCAGCAGCGCTAACAGGGATCAGCCCCAGCATTTT. The chain combines TRBV2 with TRBJ1-5; D might be TRBD1 (6 bases). V lost 6 bases, J lost 5 bases, and 11 bases lay in between. The germline V gene encodes CDR1 SNHLY and CDR2 FYNNEI. The CDR3 is made up of 13 amino acids. Drawing the rest from reference TRBV2 and TRBJ1-5, the complete variable domain is EPEVTQTPSHQVTQMGQEVILRCVPISNHLYFYWYRQILGQKVEFLVSFYNNEISEKSEIFDDQFSVERPDGSNFTLKIRSTKLEDSAMYFCASSANRDQPQHFGDGTRLSIL.

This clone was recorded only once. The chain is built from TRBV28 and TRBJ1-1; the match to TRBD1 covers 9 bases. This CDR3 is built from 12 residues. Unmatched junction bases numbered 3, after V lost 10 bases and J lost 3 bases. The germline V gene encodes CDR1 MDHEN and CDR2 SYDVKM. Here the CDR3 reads CATRTGDTEAFF. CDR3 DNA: TGTGCCACCCGGACAGGGGACACTGAAGCTTTCTTT.

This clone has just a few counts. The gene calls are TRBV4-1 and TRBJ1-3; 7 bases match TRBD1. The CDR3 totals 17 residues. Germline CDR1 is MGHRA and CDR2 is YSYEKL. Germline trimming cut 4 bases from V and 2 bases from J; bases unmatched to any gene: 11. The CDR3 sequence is CASSRQGVVLAGNTIYF. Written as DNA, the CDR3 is TGCGCCAGCAGCCGGCAGGGGGTAGTATTGGCTGGAAACACCATATATTTT.

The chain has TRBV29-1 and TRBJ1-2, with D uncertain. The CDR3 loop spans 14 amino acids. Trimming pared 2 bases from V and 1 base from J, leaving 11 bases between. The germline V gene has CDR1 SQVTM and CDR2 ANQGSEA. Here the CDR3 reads CSVELGAINYGYTF. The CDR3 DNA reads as TGCAGCGTTGAATTGGGCGCTATTAACTATGGCTACACCTTC.

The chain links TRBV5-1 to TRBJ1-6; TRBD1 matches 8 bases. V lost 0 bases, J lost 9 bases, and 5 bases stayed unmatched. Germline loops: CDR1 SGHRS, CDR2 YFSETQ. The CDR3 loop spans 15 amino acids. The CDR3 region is CASSLEGQGFSPLHF. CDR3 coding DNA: TGCGCCAGCAGCTTGGAAGGACAGGGATTTTCACCCCTCCACTTT.

The CDR3 loop is CASSPVYGEKLFF. The CDR3 DNA follows: TGTGCCAGCAGCCCCGTGTACGGTGAAAAACTGTTTTTT. This chain connects TRBV7-9 to TRBJ1-4, with no clear D. The CDR3 contains 13 residues. Germline CDR1 reads SEHNR; CDR2 reads FQNEAQ (reference sequence). Deletions cut 5 bases from V and 7 bases from J, with 11 bases between.

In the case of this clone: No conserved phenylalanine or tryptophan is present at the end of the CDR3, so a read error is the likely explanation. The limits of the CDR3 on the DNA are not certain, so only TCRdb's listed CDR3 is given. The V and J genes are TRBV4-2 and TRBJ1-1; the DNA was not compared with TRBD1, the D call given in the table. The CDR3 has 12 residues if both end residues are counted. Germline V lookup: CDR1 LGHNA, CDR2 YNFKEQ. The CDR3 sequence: CASSQDSGALLL.

The CDR3 sequence is CATGRLAGLTDTQYF. For the CDR3, the DNA is TGTGCCACCGGGAGACTAGCGGGCCTCACAGATACGCAGTATTTT. The chain employs TRBV15 and TRBJ2-3, with 10 bases aligning to TRBD2. V dropped 8 bases and J dropped 2; count of bases not matched to a gene: 7. The germline V gene has CDR1 LNHNV and CDR2 YYDKDF (reference sequence). The CDR3 loop spans 15 amino acids.